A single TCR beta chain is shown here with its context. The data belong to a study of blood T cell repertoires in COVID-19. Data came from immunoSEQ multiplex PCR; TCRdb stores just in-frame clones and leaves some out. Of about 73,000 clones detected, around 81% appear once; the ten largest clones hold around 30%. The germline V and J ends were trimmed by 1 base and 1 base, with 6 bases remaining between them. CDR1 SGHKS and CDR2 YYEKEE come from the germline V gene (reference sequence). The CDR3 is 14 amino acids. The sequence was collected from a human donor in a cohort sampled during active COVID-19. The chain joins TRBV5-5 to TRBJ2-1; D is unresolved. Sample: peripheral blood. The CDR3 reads CASSLFSSYNEQFF. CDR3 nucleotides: TGTGCCAGCAGCTTGTTTTCTTCCTACAATGAGCAGTTCTTC.